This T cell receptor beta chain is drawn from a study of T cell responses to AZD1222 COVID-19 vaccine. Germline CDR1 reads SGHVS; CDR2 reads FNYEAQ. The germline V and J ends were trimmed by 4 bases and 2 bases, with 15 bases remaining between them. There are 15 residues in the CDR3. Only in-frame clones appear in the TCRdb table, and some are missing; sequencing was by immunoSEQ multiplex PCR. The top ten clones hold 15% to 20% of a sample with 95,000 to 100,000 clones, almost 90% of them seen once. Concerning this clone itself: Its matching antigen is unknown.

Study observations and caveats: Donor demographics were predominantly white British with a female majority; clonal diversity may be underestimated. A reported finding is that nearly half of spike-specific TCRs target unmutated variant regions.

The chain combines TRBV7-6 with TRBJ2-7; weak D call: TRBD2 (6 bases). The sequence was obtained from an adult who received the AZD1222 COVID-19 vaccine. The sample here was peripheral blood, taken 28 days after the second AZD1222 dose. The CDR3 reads CASSSGQGGPYEQYF. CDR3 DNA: TGTGCCAGCAGCTCCGGCCAGGGAGGCCCCTACGAGCAGTACTTC.